Listed below are T cell receptor beta chains from one sample, sequenced in a study of blood T cell repertoires in COVID-19. Sequencing was performed with immunoSEQ multiplex PCR; in TCRdb, only in-frame clones are kept and a portion is missing. The table records 130,000 or so clones, approximately 84% of them present only once. Specimen: peripheral blood. These TCRs come from a woman aged 55-75 years with acute or convalescent COVID-19. The CDR3 runs from the conserved cysteine through the conserved F or W. Fields, in order: J gene, clone size, V gene, D gene, CDR3 DNA, CDR3 protein. D genes are given only for firm matches. Some rows have no size entry. The others give once, few or many, or a class for an expanded clone.

j_call: TRBJ1-5; clone_size: few; v_call: TRBV10-2; d_call: -; cdr3_nt: TGCGCCAGCACTCAGACGGAGGATCAGCCCCAGCATTTT; cdr3_aa: CASTQTEDQPQHF
j_call: TRBJ1-1; clone_size: -; v_call: TRBV10-1; d_call: -; cdr3_nt: TGCGCCAGCAGTGAGGCCGGGAACACTGAAGCTTTCTTT; cdr3_aa: CASSEAGNTEAFF
j_call: TRBJ1-1; clone_size: -; v_call: TRBV7-8; d_call: -; cdr3_nt: TGTGCCAGCAGCTGGGGGGGCCGGTCCACTGAAGCTTTCTTT; cdr3_aa: CASSWGGRSTEAFF
j_call: TRBJ2-3; clone_size: -; v_call: TRBV10-2; d_call: -; cdr3_nt: TGCGCCAGCAGTAACCGGGATACAGCCACAGATACGCAGTATTTT; cdr3_aa: CASSNRDTATDTQYF
j_call: TRBJ1-3; clone_size: -; v_call: TRBV30; d_call: -; cdr3_nt: TGTGCCTGGAGTCCAGGTTTCTCTGGAAACACCATATATTTT; cdr3_aa: CAWSPGFSGNTIYF
j_call: TRBJ1-5; clone_size: -; v_call: TRBV6-6; d_call: -; cdr3_nt: TGTGCCAGCGGGGTACCGGGACAGCCCCAGCATTTT; cdr3_aa: CASGVPGQPQHF
j_call: TRBJ2-6; clone_size: -; v_call: TRBV6-5; d_call: TRBD1; cdr3_nt: TGTGCCAGCAGTTACGACAGGGCTGGGGCCAACGTCCTGACTTTC; cdr3_aa: CASSYDRAGANVLTF
j_call: TRBJ1-1; clone_size: -; v_call: TRBV5-1; d_call: -; cdr3_nt: TGCGCCAGCAGCTTGGGTCCAGCGGGACGGACTGAAGCTTTCTTT; cdr3_aa: CASSLGPAGRTEAFF
j_call: TRBJ2-3; clone_size: -; v_call: TRBV5-1; d_call: TRBD2; cdr3_nt: TGCGCCAGCAGCTTACGGGGGGGCAGCACAGATACGCAGTATTTT; cdr3_aa: CASSLRGGSTDTQYF
j_call: TRBJ1-2; clone_size: -; v_call: TRBV15; d_call: -; cdr3_nt: TGTGCCACCAGCAGAGCTGGACTTACTCAAGCTAACTATGGCTACACCTTC; cdr3_aa: CATSRAGLTQANYGYTF
j_call: TRBJ2-3; clone_size: once; v_call: TRBV5-1; d_call: -; cdr3_nt: TGCGCCAGCAGCTTGGAGGGGATCACAGATACGCAGTATTTT; cdr3_aa: CASSLEGITDTQYF
j_call: TRBJ1-4; clone_size: -; v_call: TRBV7-2; d_call: TRBD1; cdr3_nt: TGTGCCAGCAGCTTGGGACAGAATTATGAAAAACTGTTTTTT; cdr3_aa: CASSLGQNYEKLFF
j_call: TRBJ1-2; clone_size: -; v_call: TRBV19; d_call: -; cdr3_nt: TGTGCCAGTAGTATTCCCGCTAAATTAGACGCAGCGTATGGCTACACCTTC; cdr3_aa: CASSIPAKLDAAYGYTF
j_call: TRBJ2-5; clone_size: -; v_call: TRBV6-5; d_call: -; cdr3_nt: TGTGCCAGCAGTATCGACCCCCTCGGGGGGACCCAGTACTTC; cdr3_aa: CASSIDPLGGTQYF
j_call: TRBJ1-1; clone_size: -; v_call: TRBV7-9; d_call: TRBD1; cdr3_nt: TGTGCCAGCAGCTTAGTGGGGACAGGGGGCACTGAAGCTTTCTTT; cdr3_aa: CASSLVGTGGTEAFF
j_call: TRBJ1-1; clone_size: -; v_call: TRBV27; d_call: -; cdr3_nt: TGTGCCAGCAGTTTCCAAGTCAAGAGTGGCACTGAAGCTTTCTTT; cdr3_aa: CASSFQVKSGTEAFF
j_call: TRBJ1-3; clone_size: -; v_call: TRBV4-1; d_call: -; cdr3_nt: TGCGCCAGCAGCCCCCCGGGGGGGTCTGGAAACACCATATATTTT; cdr3_aa: CASSPPGGSGNTIYF
j_call: TRBJ2-2; clone_size: -; v_call: TRBV11-2; d_call: -; cdr3_nt: TGTGCCAGCAGCCAGAGACAGGAGAACACCGGGGAGCTGTTTTTT; cdr3_aa: CASSQRQENTGELFF
j_call: TRBJ1-5; clone_size: -; v_call: TRBV5-1; d_call: TRBD1; cdr3_nt: TGCGCCAGCAGCGAAGGGGGCGGCAATCAGCCCCAGCATTTT; cdr3_aa: CASSEGGGNQPQHF
j_call: TRBJ1-1; clone_size: -; v_call: TRBV20-1; d_call: -; cdr3_nt: TGCAGTTTTAGGAGGGGCGGCCTCGCTTTCTTT; cdr3_aa: CSFRRGGLAFF
j_call: TRBJ1-2; clone_size: -; v_call: TRBV18; d_call: TRBD1; cdr3_nt: TGTGCCAGCTCGCCTCGACAGGGGCGAGAGGGCGGCTACACCTTC; cdr3_aa: CASSPRQGREGGYTF
j_call: TRBJ1-2; clone_size: once; v_call: TRBV7-8; d_call: TRBD1; cdr3_nt: TGTGCCAGCAGCGCTCAGGGGGCGGGCTATGGCTACACCTTC; cdr3_aa: CASSAQGAGYGYTF
j_call: TRBJ2-7; clone_size: -; v_call: TRBV5-1; d_call: -; cdr3_nt: TGCGCCAGCAGCTTGCTTGCAGGGCACTACGAGCAGTACTTC; cdr3_aa: CASSLLAGHYEQYF
j_call: TRBJ2-1; clone_size: -; v_call: TRBV24-1; d_call: -; cdr3_nt: TGTGCCACCAGTGCCTCCCATTGGGCAGGGGAAGTACCTGAGCAGTTCTTC; cdr3_aa: CATSASHWAGEVPEQFF
j_call: TRBJ1-5; clone_size: -; v_call: TRBV2; d_call: -; cdr3_nt: TGTGCCAGCAGTGAATCGGGCCCCTGGACATCCCAGCCCCAGCATTTT; cdr3_aa: CASSESGPWTSQPQHF
j_call: TRBJ2-1; clone_size: once; v_call: TRBV5-1; d_call: -; cdr3_nt: TGCGCCAGCAGCACTCGAGGGAAATACAATGAGCAGTTCTTC; cdr3_aa: CASSTRGKYNEQFF
j_call: TRBJ1-1; clone_size: -; v_call: TRBV7-9; d_call: TRBD1; cdr3_nt: TGTGCCAGCAGCCCAGGACAGGGATACACTGAAGCTTTCTTT; cdr3_aa: CASSPGQGYTEAFF
j_call: TRBJ2-3; clone_size: many; v_call: TRBV10-3; d_call: -; cdr3_nt: TGTGCCATCACCCATAGTGAAGGGGCCGATACGCAGTATTTT; cdr3_aa: CAITHSEGADTQYF
j_call: TRBJ1-2; clone_size: -; v_call: TRBV6-1; d_call: TRBD1; cdr3_nt: TGTGCCAGCAGTGAATCACATGGCGACAGGGCCTATGGCTACACCTTC; cdr3_aa: CASSESHGDRAYGYTF
j_call: TRBJ1-1; clone_size: -; v_call: TRBV7-8; d_call: -; cdr3_nt: TGTGCCAGCAGCTTACGAGCCCACCACCCTGAAGCTTTCTTT; cdr3_aa: CASSLRAHHPEAFF
j_call: TRBJ2-3; clone_size: -; v_call: TRBV25-1; d_call: TRBD2; cdr3_nt: TGTGCCAGCATTGGGACTAGCTTATTCGATACGCAGTATTTT; cdr3_aa: CASIGTSLFDTQYF
j_call: TRBJ1-2; clone_size: -; v_call: TRBV19; d_call: -; cdr3_nt: TGTGCCAGTAGTATCCAGTATGGCTACACCTTC; cdr3_aa: CASSIQYGYTF
j_call: TRBJ1-2; clone_size: -; v_call: TRBV12-3/TRBV12-4; d_call: -; cdr3_nt: TGCGGGTGCCGCCTAAACTATGGCTACACCTTC; cdr3_aa: CGCRLNYGYTF
j_call: TRBJ1-1; clone_size: -; v_call: TRBV6-6; d_call: -; cdr3_nt: TGTGCCAGCAGTTGGTCAGGGCCCGCTGAAGCTTTCTTT; cdr3_aa: CASSWSGPAEAFF
j_call: TRBJ1-2; clone_size: -; v_call: TRBV19; d_call: TRBD1; cdr3_nt: TGTGCCAGTGCCACGGGACAGGGGACCTATGGCTACACCTTC; cdr3_aa: CASATGQGTYGYTF
j_call: TRBJ2-3; clone_size: -; v_call: TRBV10-1; d_call: -; cdr3_nt: TGCGCCAGCAGTGAAGGGGGGGGCACAGATACGCAGTATTTT; cdr3_aa: CASSEGGGTDTQYF
j_call: TRBJ1-2; clone_size: -; v_call: TRBV5-1; d_call: -; cdr3_nt: TGCGCCAGCAGCTTGCAGGGGATTGATGAAGGCTACACCTTC; cdr3_aa: CASSLQGIDEGYTF
j_call: TRBJ2-7; clone_size: -; v_call: TRBV10-1; d_call: -; cdr3_nt: TGCGCCAGCAGTGAGTCTCCGGCGGGGGAGCAGTACTTC; cdr3_aa: CASSESPAGEQYF
j_call: TRBJ1-3; clone_size: -; v_call: TRBV4-1; d_call: -; cdr3_nt: TGCGCCAGCAGCCAAGCCTCCCTTGACAGCTCTGGAAACACCATATATTTT; cdr3_aa: CASSQASLDSSGNTIYF
j_call: TRBJ2-6; clone_size: -; v_call: TRBV7-9; d_call: -; cdr3_nt: TGTGCCAGCAGCTTAGGTTTAAGGGGTACTGGGGCCAACGTCCTGACTTTC; cdr3_aa: CASSLGLRGTGANVLTF
j_call: TRBJ2-3; clone_size: few; v_call: TRBV6-5; d_call: -; cdr3_nt: TGTGCCAGCGCGGGTGAGCGCCCGAGCGATACGCAGTATTTT; cdr3_aa: CASAGERPSDTQYF
j_call: TRBJ2-7; clone_size: -; v_call: TRBV5-4; d_call: TRBD1; cdr3_nt: TGTGCCAGCAGCTCCCCCGGGACAGACTACGAGCAGTACTTC; cdr3_aa: CASSSPGTDYEQYF
j_call: TRBJ2-1; clone_size: once; v_call: TRBV11-2; d_call: -; cdr3_nt: TGTGCCAGCAGCTCCCCTGAGGTGGGGGGTTTAATCAATGAGCAGTTCTTC; cdr3_aa: CASSSPEVGGLINEQFF
j_call: TRBJ1-3; clone_size: -; v_call: TRBV3-1/TRBV3-2; d_call: -; cdr3_nt: TGTGCCAGCAGCCAAAAGCCCGGTGGAAACACCATATATTTT; cdr3_aa: CASSQKPGGNTIYF
j_call: TRBJ1-1; clone_size: -; v_call: TRBV3-1/TRBV3-2; d_call: -; cdr3_nt: TGTGCCAGCAGGGACGGGTCGGGAATCTCTGAAGCTTTCTTT; cdr3_aa: CASRDGSGISEAFF
j_call: TRBJ1-4; clone_size: -; v_call: TRBV6-5; d_call: -; cdr3_nt: TGTGCCTCCCTGCCGACAGCTCCAACTAATGAAAAACTGTTTTTT; cdr3_aa: CASLPTAPTNEKLFF
j_call: TRBJ1-1; clone_size: few; v_call: TRBV20-1; d_call: TRBD1; cdr3_nt: TGCAGTGCTTATAACGACAGGGATGCTTTCTTT; cdr3_aa: CSAYNDRDAFF
j_call: TRBJ2-7; clone_size: -; v_call: TRBV6-5; d_call: TRBD1; cdr3_nt: TGTGCCAGCATCGAGGGACAGGCCTACGAGCAGTACTTC; cdr3_aa: CASIEGQAYEQYF
j_call: TRBJ2-7; clone_size: few; v_call: TRBV9; d_call: TRBD2; cdr3_nt: TGTGCCAGCAGCCCGGGACTAGGTTCCTACGAGCAGTACTTC; cdr3_aa: CASSPGLGSYEQYF
j_call: TRBJ1-2; clone_size: -; v_call: TRBV2; d_call: -; cdr3_nt: TGTGCCAGCAGTGACGGGAGGGAGGGGTTTAACTATGGCTACACCTTC; cdr3_aa: CASSDGREGFNYGYTF
j_call: TRBJ2-7; clone_size: few; v_call: TRBV3-1/TRBV3-2; d_call: -; cdr3_nt: TGTGCCAGCAGCCAAGACCGGGCCTACGAGCAGTACTTC; cdr3_aa: CASSQDRAYEQYF